The sample holds one count of the clone carrying this T cell receptor (beta chain). Trimming pared 6 bases from V and 1 base from J, leaving 9 bases between. CDR3 length: 13 residues. Germline V gene lookup returns CDR1 LNHDA and CDR2 SQIVND (reference sequence). This record belongs to a study of blood T cell repertoires in COVID-19. Study at large: Collection of acute and convalescent COVID-19 samples took place in the United States, Italy and Spain. Nucleic acid was either cDNA or gDNA, and it came from T cells, B-cell-depleted T cells, or PBMCs.

In the original analysis: Reference gene primer amplification yielded estimated nucleated cell counts. TCRdb's copy holds only in-frame clones and misses some; the assay was immunoSEQ multiplex PCR. The V and J calls and clone size come from that table; D and trimming were worked out from the DNA. This repertoire shows about 39,000 clones, 75% to 90% found once; its top ten account for about 4%. This receptor was obtained from a man in his 60s with acute or convalescent COVID-19. What was sequenced was peripheral blood. The V call is TRBV19, the J call TRBJ1-1, with a tentative D call TRBD1 (6 bases). CDR3: CASSRGGNTEAFF. In DNA form, the CDR3 reads TGTGCCAGTAGCCGAGGGGGGAACACTGAAGCTTTCTTT.